Ten or more counts support the clone carrying this TCR beta chain. Its target is unknown. As it was prepared, the TCRbeta library received unique molecular identifiers. A single record per CDR3 protein comes from TCRdb applying MiXCR to the PCR reads. The profile shows about 260,000 distinct CDR3 sequences, 11% of them singletons. The data belong to a study of T-cell reconstitution after alpha-beta-depleted transplantation in children. Findings and limits, study-wide: Diversity of TCRbeta at day 60 was high in some patients, arising from surviving recipient T cells and thymic progenitors. T-cell numbers and diversity one year post-transplant derived largely from freshly generated T cells. In patients about two months after transplant, alpha-beta T cells reportedly arose from several hundred expanded graft clones.

In germline, CDR1 is MNHNS, CDR2 SASEGT. The germline V and J ends were trimmed by 1 base and 8 bases, with 17 bases remaining between them. CDR3 length: 15 residues. The chain joins TRBV6-1 to TRBJ1-2; tentative D call: TRBD1 (5 bases). The material was peripheral blood, obtained 180 days after TCRalphabeta/CD19-depleted stem cell transplant. The receptor was isolated from a male patient under 10 years old who had a stem cell transplant for chronic granulomatous disease, so the T cells may come from the graft donor. CDR3 sequence: CASSEGGTTVRGYTF. CDR3 sequence (DNA): TGTGCCAGCAGTGAAGGGGGGACGACAGTTCGGGGCTACACCTTC.